The present entry profiles one T cell receptor beta chain with its context. Its specific antigen is unknown. No clone much larger than this one lies a single base away; base qualities are absent. Participants were included only if at least one PBMC sample before ART initiation and at least two post-ART samples were available. Treatment was received in the United States of America by all participants with HIV. Before DNA extraction, cryopreserved samples containing 1-10 million PBMC were thawed and washed. At the time of the earliest PBMC sample, participants with HIV were aged between about 20 and 60 years. Per participant, PBMC samples came from 1-4 timepoints prior to ART initiation and 2-8 timepoints following ART initiation, for a median of 7 samples. For every participant, serial HIV viral load, CD4+ T-cell count, ART history and demographic data were obtained. Genomic DNA was extracted from unsorted PBMC with a Qiagen kit on a QIAcube, with processing performed in batches of 12 samples.

The sample belongs to a study of long-term antiretroviral therapy in people with HIV (dated 2022 in TCRdb). For the wider study: The earliest samples were collected about a decade before the 2015 WHO recommendation for immediate ART, when ART was typically delayed until CD4 counts fell. Among the 30 to 35 participants with HIV, ten to twelve were female. Test extractions of a monoclonal T-cell line alongside approximately 36 polyclonal samples showed no cross-contamination during QIAcube processing. This retrospective serial study examined whether starting ART and sustained HIV suppression were associated with changes in the composition and diversity of the TRB repertoire in peripheral blood. From 25 to 30 adults with confirmed HIV infection, the cohort provided 150 to 200 cryopreserved PBMC samples, gathered serially across a mean of around six years (range 1-12). Overall study results and their limits: Narrower CDR3 length ranges were observed in HIV repertoires than in controls, and an antigen-experienced repertoire with only a slight naive shift after ART was suggested by the network structure. Samples dated from the mid-2000s to the late 2010s, and the ART regimens used may be less effective than current ones. A significant increase in TRB diversity was found to be associated with ART initiation, although TRB diversity was observed to remain significantly below that of transplant donor controls even after long-term ART. Expanded TRB clones identified before ART initiation dominated the repertoire at all time points, although this dominance fluctuated and declined in many PLHIV after ART. Because pre-ART samples had limited cell numbers, profiling was done on unsorted PBMC rather than on sorted CD4+ and CD8+ T cells. Owing to limited PBMC availability, only the TCR beta chain was sequenced, without alpha chain pairing. Inferences about post-ART repertoire changes are limited because no data were available on ART adherence, viral resistance or therapy changes.

Sequencing of the TRB variable region was done with the immunoSEQ hsTCRB v3.0 assay at survey level resolution. The target sequencing depth for TRB was about 40,000-55,000 T-cell genomes per sample. An Illumina MiSeq with a v3 150-cycle kit was used to sequence the pooled TRB libraries. The study's own analysis went as follows. Repertoire analysis was run in R within a reproducible Nextflow workflow that covered QC, data transformation and analysis. Custom analyses were implemented in LymphoSeq2, an R package for AIRR-Seq data exploration. After excluding a handful of samples that yielded fewer than 5000 total TRB sequences, 190 or so HIV repertoires remained for analysis. Among the approximately 190 retained HIV repertoires, under 65 were collected before ART initiation and more than 120 after ART initiation. Each repertoire was downsampled to 5000 TRB nucleotide sequences, and summary statistics were averaged across 100 downsampling iterations. TRB sequences were retained for analysis only if CDR3 regions of at least seven amino acids were present. Diversity was measured with a Shannon entropy-derived clonality score and the Gini coefficient. In the repertoire networks, any two of the top 5000 CDR3 amino acid sequences were connected whenever the two sequences differed by an edit distance of one. For TRB CDR3 amino acid sequences, GLIPH2 was used to predict antigen specificity groups and MHC restriction. CDR3 amino acid sequences were matched against VDJdb and McPAS-TCR to flag known CMV, EBV, HIV or tissue antigen associations. Pre-ART, post-ART and control groups were compared with Wilcoxon signed-rank tests and Holm-Bonferroni correction. TCRdb retrieved this table from immuneACCESS and kept in-frame rearrangements only. Not all clones are present; in checked studies, unresolved V genes account for under half, and no reason is known for the remainder. The V and J calls and clone size come from that table; D and trimming were worked out from the DNA. The sample data list approximately 18,000 clones, and approximately 80% of these were observed just once. About 10% of the sample goes to the ten largest clones.

The CDR3 contains 15 residues, cysteine and phenylalanine counted. Solely the CDR3 DNA is kept, with 45 bases framed from the first base. The germline V gene yields WSHSY for CDR1 and SAAADI for CDR2. V gives up 5 bases and J gives up 2 bases, and the segment between their germline ends measures 13 bases. This chain joins TRBV10-2 to TRBJ1-5; the D gene is perhaps TRBD1, from 6 matching bases. The input for sequencing was unsorted PBMCs, taken 0.2 years after starting antiretroviral therapy. This clonotype was obtained from a woman aged 40 to 49 with HIV. At the DNA level, the sequence is TGCGCCAGCAGTCCAACAGGGTATGGCAATCAGCCCCAGCATTTT. Translated, this is CASSPTGYGNQPQHF.